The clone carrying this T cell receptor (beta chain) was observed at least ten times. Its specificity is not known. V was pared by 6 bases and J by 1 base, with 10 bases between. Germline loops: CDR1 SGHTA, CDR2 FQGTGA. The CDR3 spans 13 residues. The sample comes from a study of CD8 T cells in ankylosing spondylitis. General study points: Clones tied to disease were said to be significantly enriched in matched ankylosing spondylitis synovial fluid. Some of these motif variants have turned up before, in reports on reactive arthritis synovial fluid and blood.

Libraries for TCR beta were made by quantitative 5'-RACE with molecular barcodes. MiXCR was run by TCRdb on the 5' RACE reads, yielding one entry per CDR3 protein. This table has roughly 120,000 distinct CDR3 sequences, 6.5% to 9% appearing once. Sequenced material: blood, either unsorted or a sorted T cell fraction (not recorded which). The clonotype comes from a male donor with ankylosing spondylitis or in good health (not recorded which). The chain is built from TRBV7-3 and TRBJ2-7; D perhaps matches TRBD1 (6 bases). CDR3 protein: CASRPTGSYEQYF. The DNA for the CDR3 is TGTGCCAGCAGACCCACAGGGTCCTACGAGCAGTACTTC.